These T cell receptor beta chains were read from a single sample in a study of molecular identifiers for immune sequencing clone quantification. Each CDR3 protein gets one entry after TCRdb re-called the PCR reads with MiXCR. The sample shows 250,000 to 400,000 distinct CDR3 sequences, 20% to 25% of them seen only once. Sequencing used naive CD8+ T cells from blood, with Jurkat cell RNA spiked in. The receptors here all came from a human donor in good health. Some libraries in this study had Jurkat cell RNA spiked in. Both conserved end residues are part of each CDR3. A D gene is named only where the DNA matches it firmly. For some rows the clone size is stated as once, few or many, or as a class when expanded; others skip it.

size	V	length	J	D	CDR3	DNA
many	TRBV29-1	14	TRBJ1-2	-	CSVVTWGLGYGYTF	TGCAGCGTTGTTACTTGGGGGCTGGGCTATGGCTACACCTTC
few	TRBV30	15	TRBJ2-2	TRBD2	CAWARRGRETGELFF	TGTGCCTGGGCCCGGCGCGGGAGGGAGACCGGGGAGCTGTTTTTT
many	TRBV5-6	14	TRBJ1-3	-	CASSWTVSGNTIYF	TGTGCCAGCAGCTGGACAGTTTCTGGAAACACCATATATTTT
-	TRBV4-1	14	TRBJ2-7	-	CAGSQDIGSYEQYF	TGCGCCGGCAGCCAAGACATCGGCAGCTACGAGCAGTACTTC
many	TRBV30	14	TRBJ2-3	-	CAWSVRPGADTQYF	TGTGCCTGGAGTGTTCGACCCGGCGCAGATACGCAGTATTTT
many	TRBV7-6	19	TRBJ2-5	TRBD2	CASSLDSPGTSGAQETQYF	TGTGCCAGCAGCTTAGACAGCCCCGGGACTAGCGGGGCCCAAGAGACCCAGTACTTC
few	TRBV19	16	TRBJ2-2	-	CASHPFSGSNTGELFF	TGTGCCAGTCACCCATTCAGCGGGTCGAACACCGGGGAGCTGTTTTTT
-	TRBV7-2	13	TRBJ2-5	-	CASSLPPQETQCF	TGTGCCAGCAGCTTACCGCCACAAGAGACCCAGTGCTTC
many	TRBV6-5	15	TRBJ1-1	-	CASSNFKGADTEAFF	TGTGCCAGCAGTAACTTCAAAGGGGCGGATACTGAAGCTTTCTTT
many	TRBV12-3/TRBV12-4	16	TRBJ2-3	-	CASSSWTGPGGDTQYF	TGTGCCAGCAGTTCTTGGACGGGCCCAGGGGGGGATACGCAGTATTTT
many	TRBV9	18	TRBJ2-6	TRBD1	CASSDTGGSHSGANVLTF	TGTGCCAGCAGCGACACAGGGGGCTCCCACTCTGGGGCCAACGTCCTGACTTTC
many	TRBV24-1	15	TRBJ2-1	TRBD2	CATSDWTSGHNEQFF	TGTGCCACCAGTGATTGGACTAGCGGCCACAATGAGCAGTTCTTC
many	TRBV9	12	TRBJ2-3	-	CASSVRADTQYF	TGTGCCAGCAGCGTTCGAGCAGATACGCAGTATTTT
many	TRBV6-2/TRBV6-3	13	TRBJ2-2	-	CASRTGNTGELFF	TGTGCCAGCAGAACCGGGAACACCGGGGAGCTGTTTTTT
many	TRBV4-3	15	TRBJ1-5	-	CASSQGQYSNQPQHF	TGCGCCAGCAGCCAAGGACAGTATAGCAATCAGCCCCAGCATTTT
many	TRBV5-1	16	TRBJ2-7	TRBD1	CASSLAIVQGADEQYF	TGCGCCAGCAGCTTGGCGATCGTCCAGGGGGCTGATGAGCAGTACTTC
few	TRBV6-2/TRBV6-3	15	TRBJ2-3	-	CASSKQDSSTDTQYF	TGTGCCAGCAGTAAGCAGGACAGTAGCACAGATACGCAGTATTTT